This is a list of T cell receptor beta chains from one sample in a study of metastatic and nonmetastatic thyroid tumors. MiXCR re-clonotyped the PCR reads for TCRdb. The data contain about 42,000 clones, 9.5% to 13% of them singletons. The specimen sequenced was blood. The receptor source for this set is a male donor with papillary thyroid cancer or a benign thyroid nodule (not recorded which). Some clones in this sample may be carry-over from other donors' samples. Each CDR3 is given with its conserved first and last residue. A D gene is named only where the DNA matches it firmly. Only part of the rows carry a size: once, few, many, or a class if the clone is expanded.

many	TRBV12-3/TRBV12-4	TRBJ2-6	NA	TGTGCCAGCAGTTTATCAGGCTCGACTGGGGCCAACGTCCTGACTTTC	CASSLSGSTGANVLTF
many	TRBV5-1	TRBJ2-5	NA	TGCGCCAGCAGCTTACAGGGCGAAGAGACCCAGTACTTC	CASSLQGEETQYF
many	TRBV12-3/TRBV12-4	TRBJ1-2	NA	TGTGCCAACAGTTTGGGAGGGCCCGACGGCTACACCTTC	CANSLGGPDGYTF
many	TRBV4-2	TRBJ2-7	NA	TGTGCCAGCAGCCACCCATCAAAGGGCGCAGCCTCCTACGAGCAGTACTTC	CASSHPSKGAASYEQYF
many	TRBV11-2	TRBJ2-5	TRBD1	TGTGCCAGCAGTTGGACAGGACAAGAGACCCAGTACTTC	CASSWTGQETQYF
many	TRBV11-1	TRBJ2-2	TRBD2	TGTGCCAGCGGCCCACCGGGACTAGCGGGTGTCGGTGAGCTGTTTTTT	CASGPPGLAGVGELFF
many	TRBV27	TRBJ2-5	NA	TGTGCCAGCAGAAGACAGAACCAAGAGACCCAGTACTTC	CASRRQNQETQYF
few	TRBV12-3/TRBV12-4	TRBJ2-7	NA	TGTGTCAGCAGAGGGGTCCAGGATAGCTCCTACGAGCAGTACTTC	CVSRGVQDSSYEQYF
many	TRBV28	TRBJ2-2	NA	TGTGCCAGCACCAGGGTATGGAGCACCGGGGAGCTGTTTTTT	CASTRVWSTGELFF
NA	TRBV7-9	TRBJ2-7	NA	TGTGCCAGCAGCGCTATGACAGGTTTTTGCTACGAGCAGTACTTC	CASSAMTGFCYEQYF
many	TRBV7-6	TRBJ2-3	NA	TGTGCCAGCAGCTTCCGGGCAGGGCAAGACACGCAGTATTTT	CASSFRAGQDTQYF
many	TRBV27	TRBJ1-1	NA	TGTGCCAGCACCCCCCGGGACCTAAACACTGAAGCTTTCTTT	CASTPRDLNTEAFF
many	TRBV20-1	TRBJ1-3	TRBD1	TGCAGTGCGGCCGGGACAGGGTTATATCGTGGAAACACCATATATTTT	CSAAGTGLYRGNTIYF
few	TRBV5-6	TRBJ2-7	NA	TGTGCCAGCAGCTTATCGGCCTTGCCGAGGACCGTTTACGAGCAGTACTTC	CASSLSALPRTVYEQYF
many	TRBV28	TRBJ2-2	NA	TGTGCCAGCAGTCTTAACACCGGGGAGCTGTTTTTT	CASSLNTGELFF
NA	TRBV5-8	TRBJ2-4	NA	TGTGCCACCACCAGGGGCCTCTTCTTAGCCAAAAACATTCAGTACTTC	CATTRGLFLAKNIQYF
NA	TRBV24-1	TRBJ2-2	NA	TGTGCCACCATCAGTACGGGTACACGCACCGGGGAGCTGTTTTTT	CATISTGTRTGELFF
few	TRBV12-3/TRBV12-4	TRBJ2-3	NA	TGTGCCAGCATCCTTGGGAGAGGTGATACGCAGTATTTT	CASILGRGDTQYF
many	TRBV19	TRBJ2-5	NA	TGTGCCAGTAGTACTAGTCTGGGGGAGACCCAGTACTTC	CASSTSLGETQYF
NA	TRBV6-2/TRBV6-3	TRBJ1-5	TRBD1	TGTGCCAGCAGTTACTCGGATACCAGGGACAGACCTTTAAATCAGCCCCAGCATTTT	CASSYSDTRDRPLNQPQHF
many	TRBV15	TRBJ2-3	TRBD1	TGTGCCACCAGCCTTGACAGGGGGTACACAGATACGCAGTATTTT	CATSLDRGYTDTQYF
many	TRBV27	TRBJ2-1	NA	TGTGCCAGCAGTGGACGGAACGACAATGAGCAGTTCTTC	CASSGRNDNEQFF
many	TRBV20-1	TRBJ1-4	NA	TGCAGTGCTAAGACCGGGGCCGGATCCTTTCGGGAAAAACTGTTTTTT	CSAKTGAGSFREKLFF
many	TRBV5-6	TRBJ1-6	NA	TGTGCCAGCAGCTTGGATGCAGGGAGCTCACCCCTCCACTTT	CASSLDAGSSPLHF
many	TRBV28	TRBJ2-3	NA	TGTGCCAGCAGTTTAGGAGGTAGCACAGATACGCAGTATTTT	CASSLGGSTDTQYF
NA	TRBV3-1	TRBJ2-1	TRBD1	TGTGCCAGCAGCTCCCCGGGGTGGACAGGGGGCTTCTACAATGAGCAGTTCTTC	CASSSPGWTGGFYNEQFF
NA	TRBV3-1	TRBJ2-1	TRBD2	TGTGCCAGCAGCCTAGCGGGAGGGCAAAATGAGCAGTTCTTC	CASSLAGGQNEQFF
many	TRBV24-1	TRBJ1-5	NA	TGTGCCACCAGTGATTTGGACAGTAATCAGCCCCAGCATTTT	CATSDLDSNQPQHF
many	TRBV10-1	TRBJ2-7	TRBD1	TGCGCCAGCAGTGACCCTTCGACAGGGGGCGAGCAGTACTTC	CASSDPSTGGEQYF
many	TRBV4-3	TRBJ1-2	TRBD1	TGCGCCAGCAGCCCGGGACAGGGGATCGGCTACACCTTC	CASSPGQGIGYTF
many	TRBV4-1	TRBJ2-7	NA	TGCGCCAGCAGCCAAGACCTGCGGGTGGCCTACGAGCAGTACTTC	CASSQDLRVAYEQYF
medium-sized	TRBV6-1	TRBJ1-6	NA	TGTGCCAGCAGACCGGACCCGGGGTCAATTTCACCCCTCCACTTT	CASRPDPGSISPLHF
many	TRBV6-1	TRBJ2-2	TRBD1	TGTGCCAGCACCCAACGGGACAGGGGTTTCGCCGGGGAGCTGTTTTTT	CASTQRDRGFAGELFF
many	TRBV27	TRBJ2-4	NA	TGTGCCAGCAGTCCAGGGCAAAACATTCAGTACTTC	CASSPGQNIQYF
many	TRBV12-3/TRBV12-4	TRBJ1-4	TRBD1	TGTGCCAGCAGTTTAATGGACAGGGGGCCTGAAAAACTGTTTTTT	CASSLMDRGPEKLFF
many	TRBV20-1	TRBJ2-1	NA	TGCAGTGCTAGAGTAGCACTCCACAATGAGCAGTTCTTC	CSARVALHNEQFF
few	TRBV6-1	TRBJ2-1	NA	TGTGCCAGCAGTGCCGGGGCCCTCTCCCACAATGAGCAGTTCTTC	CASSAGALSHNEQFF
few	TRBV6-2/TRBV6-3	TRBJ1-2	NA	TGTGCCAGCAATCCGAGGGTGAGTCGAGGCTACACCTTC	CASNPRVSRGYTF
NA	TRBV7-2	TRBJ1-5	TRBD1	TGTGCCAGCAGCTGGGCCGGGACAGGCCGGGAGCCCCAGCATTTT	CASSWAGTGREPQHF
many	TRBV7-2	TRBJ2-3	NA	TGTGCCAGCAGCTTAGCGACGAATACGCAGTATTTT	CASSLATNTQYF
few	TRBV6-1	TRBJ2-1	NA	TGTGCCAGCAGTGAAAGCAAAGGGACTCTGAGGTCCAATGAGCAGTTCTTC	CASSESKGTLRSNEQFF
many	TRBV7-2	TRBJ2-7	NA	TGTGCCAGCAGCTTAGCATTTACCTACGAGCAGTACTTC	CASSLAFTYEQYF
many	TRBV5-6	TRBJ2-5	NA	TGTGCCAGCAGCTTGAAATGGGGGCCCCAAGAGACCCAGTACTTC	CASSLKWGPQETQYF
many	TRBV3-1	TRBJ1-4	NA	TGTGCCAGCAGCCAAGGGTACGCAACTAATGAAAAACTGTTTTTT	CASSQGYATNEKLFF
many	TRBV7-9	TRBJ2-7	TRBD1	TGTGCCAGCAGCTGGGCAGGGGGTGGCTACGAGCAGTACTTC	CASSWAGGGYEQYF
many	TRBV6-5	TRBJ2-1	TRBD2	TGTGCCAGCAGTTACTCGAAGGCTAGCGGGCGGGAGCAGTTCTTC	CASSYSKASGREQFF
NA	TRBV3-1	TRBJ2-3	TRBD2	TGTGCCAGCAGCCGTCTAGCGGGTACAGATACGCAGTATTTT	CASSRLAGTDTQYF
many	TRBV29-1	TRBJ1-2	TRBD1	TGCAGCGTTGAAACCGGGACAGGGGTCTATGGCTACACCTTC	CSVETGTGVYGYTF
many	TRBV4-3	TRBJ2-7	TRBD2	TGCGCCAGCAGCCCCATAGCGGGAGCCTACGAGCAGTACTTC	CASSPIAGAYEQYF
many	TRBV27	TRBJ2-4	NA	TGTGCCAGCAGTTTGGACGGGACAGCCAAAAACATTCAGTACTTC	CASSLDGTAKNIQYF